Below are 21 T cell receptor beta chains sequenced from a single sample in a study of blood T cell repertoires in COVID-19. The assay was immunoSEQ multiplex PCR, and TCRdb's table has in-frame clones only and misses some. Of around 300,000 clones in the sample, around 82% are singletons; the top ten hold about 2.7%. The material sequenced was peripheral blood. The receptors derive from a man aged 30 to 45 with active or convalescent COVID-19.

The rearrangement joins TRBV4-3 to TRBJ2-2; no clear D gene. The CDR3 spans 15 residues. With 1 base removed from V and 2 bases from J, the gap between germline ends came to 8 bases. The germline V gene encodes CDR1 LGHNA and CDR2 YSLEER. CDR3 coding DNA: TGCGCCAGCAGCCAAGTTTACAGCAACACCGGGGAGCTGTTTTTT. Residues: CASSQVYSNTGELFF.

V is TRBV19 and J is TRBJ1-2, with D maybe TRBD1 (6 bases). The germline CDR1 and CDR2 sequences are LNHDA and SQIVND (reference sequence). The V gene lost 9 bases and the J gene lost 4 bases, with 18 bases spanning the gap. This CDR3 spans 14 amino acids. The DNA for the CDR3 is TGTGCCAGCAGAGACAGGTCCCTGAGCTATGGCTACACCTTC. As protein: CASRDRSLSYGYTF.

In its sample, this clone was seen once. The chain joins TRBV5-4 to TRBJ2-3; 9 nucleotides align to TRBD2. Germline trimming cut 5 bases from V and 4 bases from J; bases unmatched to any gene: 8. CDR1 and CDR2 (germline): SGHNT, YYREEE (reference sequence). There are 15 residues in the CDR3. The CDR3 sequence: CASRRGTSSADTQYF. CDR3 DNA: TGTGCCAGCAGGCGCGGGACTAGCTCGGCAGATACGCAGTATTTT.

The chain uses TRBV5-4 and TRBJ1-2; a possible D gene is TRBD1 (5 bases). This CDR3 is 14 amino acids long. Germline V CDR1 and CDR2: SGHNT, YYREEE (reference sequence). Trimming left V 5 bases short and J 4 bases short, with 15 bases between. The CDR3 DNA is TGTGCCAGCAGTTCTCCCACAGGAGCCTATGGCTACACCTTC. This gives the protein CASSSPTGAYGYTF.

This clone was picked up a small number of times. J is TRBJ1-5 and V is TRBV10-3, with a tentative D call TRBD1 (6 bases). The V gene lost 2 bases and the J gene lost 4 bases, with 6 bases spanning the gap. The germline gives CDR1 ENHRY, CDR2 SYGVKD. This CDR3 comprises 13 residues. The CDR3 DNA sequence: TGTGCCATCAGTGAGGACAGGAATCAGCCCCAGCATTTT. Its protein is CAISEDRNQPQHF.

The chain has TRBV11-2 and TRBJ1-5, with a weak D call TRBD1 (5 bases). CDR1 and CDR2 (germline): SGHAT, FQNNGV. The CDR3 spans 15 residues. The V and J ends lost 4 bases and 2 bases respectively, with 12 bases between them. CDR3: CASSWGGGGNQPQHF. The CDR3 nucleotides read TGTGCCAGCAGCTGGGGCGGTGGTGGCAATCAGCCCCAGCATTTT. Full variable domain (missing parts from reference TRBV11-2 and TRBJ1-5): EAGVAQSPRYKIIEKRQSVAFWCNPISGHATLYWYQQILGQGPKLLIQFQNNGVVDDSQLPKDRFSAERLKGVDSTLKIQPAKLEDSAVYLCASSWGGGGNQPQHFGDGTRLSIL.

The chain recombines TRBV4-1 with TRBJ2-7; 8 bases match TRBD1. J was trimmed by 1 base and V by 4 bases; bases with no gene match: 12. Per germline, CDR1 MGHRA and CDR2 YSYEKL. This CDR3 is built from 17 residues. The CDR3 loop reads CASSLRLTGTGSYEQYF. CDR3 coding DNA: TGCGCCAGCAGCCTCCGACTCACCGGGACAGGTTCCTACGAGCAGTACTTC.

V is TRBV19 and J is TRBJ1-5, with 8 bases aligning to TRBD1. The CDR3 runs to 17 residues. V lost 11 bases, J lost 4 bases, and 19 bases stayed unmatched. Germline CDR1 reads LNHDA; CDR2 reads SQIVND (reference sequence). CDR3 in DNA: TGTGCCGGGCCCCCCAATTCACAGGGGGTAGTAAATCAGCCCCAGCATTTT. This translates into CAGPPNSQGVVNQPQHF.

The V and J genes are TRBV4-1 and TRBJ2-1; 9 positions match TRBD1. This CDR3 region has 16 residues. Germline CDR1 and CDR2: MGHRA and YSYEKL. The ends lost 0 bases at V and 6 bases at J; junction bases unmatched: 6. CDR3 amino acids: CASSQDRDRDFNEQFF. CDR3 coding DNA: TGCGCCAGCAGCCAAGATCGGGACAGGGATTTCAATGAGCAGTTCTTC.

This clone showed up just a few times. The chain joins TRBV7-9 to TRBJ1-1; D not certain. The germline V gene has CDR1 SEHNR and CDR2 FQNEAQ (reference sequence). Trimming pared 1 base from V and 1 base from J, leaving 10 bases between. The CDR3 is made up of 15 amino acids. The CDR3 protein is CASSLGGGRNTEAFF. Written as DNA, the CDR3 is TGTGCCAGCAGCTTAGGTGGAGGGAGGAACACTGAAGCTTTCTTT.

This chain uses TRBV6-5 with TRBJ2-2; tentative D call: TRBD1 (6 bases). V was shortened by 5 bases and J by 7 bases, with 11 bases between the two germline ends. The CDR3 has 13 amino acids. From germline, CDR1 is MNHEY and CDR2 SVGAGI. The CDR3 DNA sequence: TGTGCCAGCAGTACCGGACAGATCGGGGAGCTGTTTTTT. This codes for CASSTGQIGELFF.

This clone came up a few times. The chain links TRBV30 to TRBJ1-6; 7 bases fit TRBD1. Germline V gene data show CDR1 as GTSNPN and CDR2 as SVGIG (reference sequence). This CDR3 contains 16 residues. CDR3 coding DNA: TGTCACCCTCCGACAGGGCTGAGCTCCTATAATTCACCCCTCCACTTT. Translating it yields CHPPTGLSSYNSPLHF.

The gene calls are TRBV7-3 and TRBJ1-1; D not certain. This CDR3 has 13 residues. V lost 2 bases and J lost 4, with 8 bases in between. Germline V gene data show CDR1 as SGHTA and CDR2 as FQGTGA. The CDR3 protein is CASSLGASTEAFF. The CDR3 region has the DNA TGTGCCAGCAGCTTAGGAGCAAGCACTGAAGCTTTCTTT.

The CDR3 sequence is CASSLTAGTQYF. CDR3 coding DNA: TGTGCCAGCAGCCTGACGGCGGGGACCCAGTACTTC. The chain uses TRBV7-6 and TRBJ2-5, with D possibly matching TRBD2 (5 bases). There are 12 residues in the CDR3. V lost 5 bases to trimming and J lost 7 bases, with 11 bases between them. The germline V gene has CDR1 SGHVS and CDR2 FNYEAQ.

This rearrangement joins TRBV28 to TRBJ1-5, with D maybe TRBD1 (5 bases). This CDR3 is 12 amino acids long. Germline V CDR1 and CDR2: MDHEN, SYDVKM. V gave up 8 bases and J gave up 6 bases, with 11 bases separating them. The DNA of the CDR3 is TGTGCCAGCCGCGTGGGGCTTCAGCCCCAGCATTTT. Encoded protein: CASRVGLQPQHF.

V is TRBV7-2 and J is TRBJ2-3; 13 positions agree with TRBD2. The V gene's germline CDR1 is SGHTA and CDR2 FQGNSA. The CDR3 contains 17 residues. Losses at the gene ends were 6 bases for V and 7 bases for J; bases not matched to a gene: 13. The DNA for the CDR3 is TGTGCCAGCAGTTCCGGACTAGCGGGGGCATCGGGATATACGCAGTATTTT. Translated, it gives CASSSGLAGASGYTQYF.

The J gene is TRBJ2-2, the V gene TRBV11-3, with D possibly matching TRBD1 (5 bases). The V gene's germline CDR1 is SGHNT and CDR2 YENEEA. The germline V and J ends were trimmed by 5 bases and 5 bases, with 9 bases remaining between them. The CDR3 runs to 13 residues. This CDR3 reads CASSPPGTGELFF. The CDR3 DNA reads as TGTGCCAGCAGCCCACCAGGGACCGGGGAGCTGTTTTTT.

In its sample, this clone was seen once. The chain is built from TRBV7-9 and TRBJ1-2, with 9 bases fitting TRBD1. V lost 5 bases and J lost 4; bases outside the gene matches: 8. Germline-derived CDR1 and CDR2 are SEHNR and FQNEAQ (reference sequence). The CDR3 runs to 15 residues. CDR3 coding DNA: TGTGCCAGCAGCAGGACAGGGGCGGATGCCTATGGCTACACCTTC. Translating gives CASSRTGADAYGYTF. The full variable domain, rest sourced from reference TRBV7-9 and TRBJ1-2, is DTGVSQNPRHKITKRGQNVTFRCDPISEHNRLYWYRQTLGQGPEFLTYFQNEAQLEKSRLLSDRFSAERPKGSFSTLEIQRTEQGDSAMYLCASSRTGADAYGYTFGSGTRLTVV.

This clone was seen once. The chain is built from TRBV27 and TRBJ2-3, with a possible D match to TRBD2 (7 bases). In germline, CDR1 is MNHEY, CDR2 SMNVEV (reference sequence). Deletions cut 7 bases from V and 4 bases from J, with 15 bases between. CDR3 length equals 14 residues. The DNA of the CDR3 is TGTGCCAGCATAGAGGGGGGGCGGGCAGATACGCAGTATTTT. Encoded protein: CASIEGGRADTQYF.

V and J are TRBV20-1 and TRBJ2-7; 8 bases match TRBD1. Germline CDR1 and CDR2: DFQATT and SNEGSKA (reference sequence). The J segment lost 7 bases and the V segment lost 6 bases, leaving 5 bases of the junction unmatched. The CDR3 loop spans 11 amino acids. CDR3 amino acids: CSAQGAGEQYF. The CDR3 DNA follows: TGCAGTGCCCAGGGGGCGGGGGAGCAGTACTTC.

This clone was seen more than once but under ten times. The chain carries TRBV4-1 and TRBJ2-3; 11 nucleotides align to TRBD2. The V segment lost 1 base and the J segment 4 bases; nucleotides outside the gene matches: 1. CDR1 is MGHRA, CDR2 YSYEKL, per germline. The CDR3 consists of 15 residues. Written as DNA, the CDR3 is TGCGCCAGCAGCCAAGCGGGACTAGCGGCAGATACGCAGTATTTT. Its translation is CASSQAGLAADTQYF.